The source of this T cell receptor (beta chain) is a study of T cell repertoires in cytomegalovirus infection (dated by TCRdb to 2018 to 2020). Study-wide context: Because public TCR beta signatures pointed to carriage of CMV infection together with the matching HLA type, the HLA type of each donor mattered for the analysis.

Study-wide conclusions, independent of this receptor: The ex vivo response was dominated by HLA-C-restricted CMV-specific TCR beta clonotypes, which also provided the single most frequent clonotype in two of eight donors. Carriers of CMV infection plus the relevant HLA type were discriminated by the cumulative frequency of public TCR beta family members in the study cohort and in an independent roughly 370-donor cohort.

As regards this clonotype: This receptor's antigen is unknown. Base qualities are missing; no much larger clone stands one base away.

The CDR3 sequence holds 14 residues, the cysteine and phenylalanine included. The only DNA kept is the CDR3, 42 bases in frame from the first base. For this chain, trimming is 2 bases at the V end and 0 bases at the J end, and the number of junction bases without a gene match is 2. The germline V gene (reference sequence) yields DFQATT for CDR1 and SNEGSKA for CDR2. These reads were obtained on an Illumina HiSeq 1500. The public reads were run again by TCRdb, first through fastp at Q25 and then through MiXCR, and only productive beta chains were kept. Rows are unified per CDR3 protein, each entry keeping the most common DNA and genes. The sample table contains hundreds of thousands of distinct CDR3 sequences; only one count was recorded for about 11% of them. Roughly 10% of the sample belongs to the ten largest clones.

The clonotype originates from a human donor in good health (CMV status not recorded). Some clones in this sample may be carry-over from other donors' samples. The sequence joins TRBV20-1 to TRBJ1-1; 8 middle bases align to TRBD1. Sequencing was performed on PBMCs. This receptor has the CDR3 CSARRDRMNTEAFF. The sequenced DNA: TGCAGTGCTAGACGGGACAGGATGAACACTGAAGCTTTCTTT.